The source of this T cell receptor beta chain is a study of cytomegalovirus exposure and HLA in healthy donors. The V end lost 2 bases, the J end lost 8 bases, and 13 bases lay between the germline ends. The CDR3 contains 15 residues. Germline assignment: CDR1 LGHNA and CDR2 YSLEER. Use of 60 Vbeta and 13 Jbeta primers characterized the PCR. Assay used: immunoSEQ multiplex PCR; TCRdb lists only in-frame clones, some missing. The sample has roughly 130,000 clones, about 8.5% seen once. General observations from the study: According to the study, roughly 160 TCR beta chains were cytomegalovirus-associated. Accounts indicate the classifier identified cytomegalovirus status with strong specificity and sensitivity. Rarity held for most TCR sequences, but there were some public TCRs that occurred in many donors. In a later analysis, TCR beta V- and J-gene trimming was associated with a missense DCLRE1C variant.

This clone was found a few times. As yet, its antigen is unknown. The chain couples TRBV4-3 to TRBJ2-6; D is uncertain. The sample was PBMCs. The clonotype was recovered from a man aged 35 to 55 in good health and CMV-seronegative. CDR3: CASSQMLSVSNVLTF. CDR3 nucleotides: TGCGCCAGCAGCCAAATGCTCAGCGTGTCCAACGTCCTGACTTTC.